This T cell receptor beta chain was obtained from a study of blood T cell repertoires in COVID-19. Study in general: The United States, Italy and Spain were the sources of the acute and convalescent COVID-19 samples.

V gave up 3 bases and J gave up 4 bases; unmatched junction bases: 11. Germline CDR1 reads MDHEN; CDR2 reads SYDVKM. CDR3 length equals 18 residues. Per the original data handling: Reference gene primer amplification gave nucleated cell count estimates. Profiled with immunoSEQ multiplex PCR; TCRdb holds only in-frame clones, not every one. V, J and clone size are taken as reported in that table, and D and trimming were inferred from the DNA itself. Seen here are about 28,000 clones, under 80% observed once, and the top ten hold almost 40%. The chain carries TRBV28 and TRBJ1-6; 8 positions match TRBD1. Sequencing input: peripheral blood. This TCR came from a man aged 70 or older with acute or convalescent COVID-19. CDR3 in DNA: TGTGCCAGCAGTTTCCTACGCCGGACAGGGACGTATAATTCACCCCTCCACTTT. Protein: CASSFLRRTGTYNSPLHF.